Below, 18 T cell receptor beta chains from the same sample are listed, as sequenced in a study of T cell responses to AZD1222 COVID-19 vaccine. Using immunoSEQ multiplex PCR, the repertoire was profiled, and TCRdb retains in-frame clones only, with some absent. Of roughly 150,000 clones in the sample, about 91% are singletons; the top ten hold roughly 2.3%. The source material was peripheral blood, sampled on day 0 of AZD1222 vaccination. Receptors were obtained from an adult in good health.

The V call is TRBV3-1 (or the pseudogene TRBV3-2), the J call TRBJ2-7; perhaps TRBD1 as D (6 bases). This CDR3 is built from 15 residues. V gave up 4 bases and J gave up 4 bases, with 17 bases separating them. In germline, CDR1 is LGHDT, CDR2 YNNKEL (reference sequence). The CDR3 sequence: CASSPRGHGPYEQYF. Written as DNA, the CDR3 is TGTGCCAGCAGCCCCCGGGGACACGGCCCATACGAGCAGTACTTC.

The chain combines TRBV5-1 with TRBJ2-3; D is uncertain. Germline V CDR1 and CDR2: SGHRS, YFSETQ. This CDR3 comprises 16 residues. Between the trimmed V and J ends, which lost 0 bases and 4 bases, there was a span of 15 bases. The CDR3 DNA reads TGCGCCAGCAGCTTGGCTAGATCGGTCGGTGCAGATACGCAGTATTTT. It codes for CASSLARSVGADTQYF.

This rearrangement joins TRBV6-5 to TRBJ1-1; 8 bases match TRBD1. The CDR3 length is 14 residues. Trimming removed 9 bases from V and 6 bases from J; junction bases left unmatched: 12. Looked up from germline, CDR1 is MNHEY and CDR2 is SVGAGI. The CDR3: CASVPGQEFAEAFF. The CDR3 nucleotides read TGTGCCAGTGTACCGGGACAGGAATTCGCTGAAGCTTTCTTT.

J is TRBJ2-5 and V is TRBV6-1; 12 nucleotides line up with TRBD1. The junction had 3 bases not matched to a gene; V was cut back by 3 bases and J by 4 bases. CDR1 and CDR2 from the germline V gene are MNHNS and SASEGT. This CDR3 region has 15 residues. CDR3 amino acids: CASSDGTGGRETQYF. As DNA, the CDR3 is TGTGCCAGCAGTGACGGGACAGGGGGCAGAGAGACCCAGTACTTC.

This clone was counted once. The chain uses TRBV5-1 and TRBJ2-3, with 8 bases lining up with TRBD2. J lost 4 bases, V lost 0 bases, and 4 bases had no gene match. This CDR3 has 15 residues. CDR1 is SGHRS and CDR2 is YFSETQ in the germline V gene. The CDR3 coding sequence is TGCGCCAGCAGCTTGGGACTAGCGAGGCCAGATACGCAGTATTTT. Translated: CASSLGLARPDTQYF.

This clone was recorded only once. The V call is TRBV18, the J call TRBJ1-4; 8 bases are shared with TRBD1. The CDR3 is 14 amino acids. Germline-derived CDR1 and CDR2 are KGHSH and LQKENI. Trimming removed 5 bases from V and 5 bases from J; junction bases left unmatched: 4. The CDR3 DNA sequence: TGTGCCAGCTCAGACAGGACAGGGAATGAAAAACTGTTTTTT. Translated, it gives CASSDRTGNEKLFF. The full variable domain, completed using reference TRBV18 and TRBJ1-4, is NAGVMQNPRHLVRRRGQEARLRCSPMKGHSHVYWYRQLPEEGLKFMVYLQKENIIDESGMPKERFSAEFPKEGPSILRIQQVVRGDSAAYFCASSDRTGNEKLFFGSGTQLSVL.

This chain links TRBV5-1 with TRBJ2-5; 8 bases are a match to TRBD1. The V gene's germline CDR1 is SGHRS and CDR2 YFSETQ. Unmatched junction bases numbered 11, after V lost 2 bases and J lost 2 bases. CDR3 length: 17 residues. CDR3 in DNA: TGCGCCAGCAGCTTAAATTCCAGGGGGCCCCTTCAAGAGACCCAGTACTTC. Translating gives CASSLNSRGPLQETQYF.

This chain uses TRBV15 with TRBJ1-5; D remains ambiguous. CDR1 and CDR2 (germline): LNHNV, YYDKDF (reference sequence). The CDR3 is 16 amino acids. The V gene lost 1 base and the J gene lost 9 bases, with 19 bases spanning the gap. CDR3 nucleotides: TGTGCCACCAGCAGAGGTAAGGATAGGTCGTCGCCGCCCCAGCATTTT. This translates into CATSRGKDRSSPPQHF.

J is TRBJ1-1 and V is TRBV27, with D tentatively TRBD1 (6 bases). Germline values: CDR1 MNHEY, CDR2 SMNVEV (reference sequence). Trimming removed 0 bases at V and 1 base at J, with 6 bases between. The CDR3 totals 14 residues. CDR3 region: CASSLSTGNTEAFF. In DNA form, the CDR3 reads TGTGCCAGCAGTTTATCGACAGGGAACACTGAAGCTTTCTTT.

The V and J genes are TRBV28 and TRBJ2-7; 11 bases align to TRBD1. J gave up 2 bases and V 10 bases, and 7 bases lay outside the gene matches. Germline V gene data show CDR1 as MDHEN and CDR2 as SYDVKM. The CDR3 has 14 amino acids. CDR3 protein: CATTRTGGPYEQYF. The CDR3 coding sequence is TGTGCCACCACTCGGACAGGGGGCCCCTACGAGCAGTACTTC.

The rearrangement uses TRBV5-1 and TRBJ2-2, with D possibly called TRBD1 or TRBD2 (5 bases each). The CDR3 has 15 amino acids. Trimming shortened V by 0 bases and J by 6 bases, and 12 bases separated the two germline ends. Germline values: CDR1 SGHRS, CDR2 YFSETQ. The DNA for the CDR3 is TGCGCCAGCAGCTTGGAAGGGGACGGACCCGGGGAGCTGTTTTTT. It specifies CASSLEGDGPGELFF.

The rearrangement links TRBV19 to TRBJ2-7, with D perhaps being TRBD1 or TRBD2 (6 bases each). V lost 6 bases and J lost 5, with 11 bases in between. CDR3 size: 12 residues. In germline, CDR1 is LNHDA, CDR2 SQIVND (reference sequence). DNA for the CDR3: TGTGCCAGTAGACAGGGAGGCCACGAGCAGTACTTC. Translating gives CASRQGGHEQYF.

The chain recombines TRBV5-1 with TRBJ1-4, with D perhaps TRBD1 (5 bases). The V end was cut by 3 bases, the J end by 13 bases, with 16 bases between. The CDR3 length is 13 residues. CDR1 and CDR2 (germline): SGHRS, YFSETQ. The CDR3 sequence: CASSWKNGTGLFF. CDR3 DNA sequence: TGCGCCAGCAGCTGGAAAAACGGGACGGGACTGTTTTTT.

The chain has TRBV10-3 and TRBJ2-4; maybe TRBD1 (6 bases). CDR3 length equals 12 residues. Trimming removed 5 bases at V and 8 bases at J, with 10 bases between. Germline V lookup: CDR1 ENHRY, CDR2 SYGVKD. CDR3 region: CAISSGVDIQYF. CDR3 bases: TGTGCCATCAGTTCAGGGGTGGACATTCAGTACTTC.

The chain uses TRBV7-3 and TRBJ2-2; D may match TRBD1 or TRBD2 (5 bases each). CDR1 SGHTA and CDR2 FQGTGA come from the germline V gene. This CDR3 is 16 amino acids long. V was shortened by 1 base and J by 6 bases, with 15 bases between the two germline ends. The CDR3 region is CASSLNGGSQAGELFF. In DNA, the CDR3 is TGTGCCAGCAGCTTAAATGGGGGTAGTCAAGCCGGGGAGCTGTTTTTT.

J is TRBJ2-1 and V is TRBV24-1; TRBD2 might be the D (5 bases). Trimming left V 2 bases short and J 8 bases short, with 6 bases between. Germline CDR1 reads KGHDR; CDR2 reads SFDVKD. This CDR3 spans 12 amino acids. CDR3 nucleotide sequence: TGTGCCACCAGTGATTCGGAGGATGAGCAGTTCTTC. Translating it yields CATSDSEDEQFF.

The chain recombines TRBV7-9 with TRBJ1-2; TRBD1 matches at 7 bases. Germline-derived CDR1 and CDR2 are SEHNR and FQNEAQ (reference sequence). The CDR3 spans 14 residues. The ends lost 3 bases at V and 2 bases at J; junction bases unmatched: 3. This CDR3 reads CASSFLDRNYGYTF. Here the CDR3 DNA reads TGTGCCAGCAGCTTCTTGGACAGGAACTATGGCTACACCTTC.

V is TRBV3-1 (or the pseudogene TRBV3-2) and J is TRBJ2-3; TRBD2 matches 11 bases. The CDR3 runs to 15 residues. Germline CDR1 and CDR2: LGHDT and YNNKEL (reference sequence). With 1 base clipped from V and 8 bases from J, the junction kept 5 bases outside the gene matches. The CDR3 DNA sequence: TGTGCCAGCAGCCAAGGTCTAGCGGGAGGAGGTACGCAGTATTTT. Its translation is CASSQGLAGGGTQYF.